These T cell receptor beta chains were read from a single sample in a study of early T cells in non-severe SARS-CoV-2 infection. One entry per CDR3 protein, called by TCRdb with MiXCR from the 5' RACE reads. The table has about 66,000 distinct CDR3 sequences, approximately 8.3% seen once. Material: whole blood. Every receptor here comes from an adult who was a healthcare worker with PCR-confirmed SARS-CoV-2 infection or an uninfected control (not recorded which). Each CDR3 is given with its conserved first and last residue. The D gene is left open where the match is weak. The size entry is marked missing in some rows and otherwise reads once, few, many or a size class.

- | TRBJ1-4 | many | TRBV12-3/TRBV12-4 | TGTGCCAGCAGTCAAATGGCTGGTGAAAAACTGTTTTTT | CASSQMAGEKLFF
TRBD1 | TRBJ2-7 | - | TRBV20-1 | TGCAGTGCTCCGACAGGGGGAGGCTACGAGCAGTACTTC | CSAPTGGGYEQYF
- | TRBJ1-4 | - | TRBV2 | TGTGCCAGCAGCGGGACCCGAAGTAGACTGTTTTTT | CASSGTRSRLFF
- | TRBJ2-1 | few | TRBV5-1 | TGCGCCAGCAGCTTGGGCAGGGGAGGATACAATGAGCAGTTCTTC | CASSLGRGGYNEQFF
- | TRBJ2-7 | - | TRBV5-1 | TGCGCCAGCACCCCGGGACAAAAGATCTACGAGCAGTACTTC | CASTPGQKIYEQYF
TRBD2 | TRBJ2-4 | many | TRBV5-4 | TGTGCCAGCAGCCCAGCGGGAGGGCCGAGAAACATTCAGTACTTC | CASSPAGGPRNIQYF
TRBD1 | TRBJ1-6 | - | TRBV2 | TGTGCCAGGGAGCCCGGACAGGGTCCTAACTCACCCCTCCACTTT | CAREPGQGPNSPLHF
TRBD1 | TRBJ1-2 | many | TRBV7-9 | TGTGCCAGCAGCTTGACAGGGATCTATGGCTACACCTTC | CASSLTGIYGYTF
- | TRBJ2-1 | many | TRBV12-3/TRBV12-4 | TGTGCCAGCAGCCCCATAAGCTCCTACAATGAGCAGTTCTTC | CASSPISSYNEQFF
TRBD1 | TRBJ2-7 | few | TRBV10-3 | TGTGCCATCAGTGGGGGGACAGGGGTCGAGCAGTACTTC | CAISGGTGVEQYF
TRBD2 | TRBJ2-7 | - | TRBV30 | TGTGCCCGAAGCGGGAGCTCCTACGAGCAGTACTTC | CARSGSSYEQYF
TRBD2 | TRBJ2-1 | many | TRBV6-6 | TGTGCCAGCCCGTTCGCTAGCGGGAGGGCCTTCTCCTACAATGAGCAGTTCTTC | CASPFASGRAFSYNEQFF
TRBD2 | TRBJ2-7 | - | TRBV7-9 | TGTGCCAGCAGCTTAGGAGGACTAGCCTACGAGCAGTACTTC | CASSLGGLAYEQYF
TRBD2 | TRBJ2-3 | many | TRBV10-2 | TGCGCCAGCAGTTATTTAGCGGGAGACTTAGATACGCAGTATTTT | CASSYLAGDLDTQYF
- | TRBJ2-7 | many | TRBV25-1 | TGTGCCAGCAGTGATAGGACTGCCGTACAGCAGTACTTC | CASSDRTAVQQYF
- | TRBJ2-1 | - | TRBV7-2 | TGTGCCAGCAGCATCAGACCGGGAACCCCATACAATGAGCAGTTCTTC | CASSIRPGTPYNEQFF
TRBD2 | TRBJ2-5 | few | TRBV7-2 | TGTGCCAGCAGCTGGACTAGCCCCCACACAAAGACCCAGTACTTC | CASSWTSPHTKTQYF
- | TRBJ2-7 | few | TRBV14 | TGTGCCAGCAGCCAATCGGGGACTTTAACCTACGAGCAGTACTTC | CASSQSGTLTYEQYF
TRBD2 | TRBJ2-7 | many | TRBV9 | TGTGCCAGCAGCCCCGGCGGGAGTTGGGAGCAGTACTTC | CASSPGGSWEQYF
- | TRBJ2-7 | many | TRBV6-6 | TGTGCCAGCAGTCCGAGACTAGGACACGAGCAGTACTTC | CASSPRLGHEQYF
TRBD2 | TRBJ2-1 | - | TRBV7-9 | TGTGCCAGCAGCTTAGGACTAGCGAAGGGTGAGCAGTTCTTC | CASSLGLAKGEQFF
TRBD2 | TRBJ2-3 | many | TRBV2 | TGTGCCAGCAGTGAAGGAGCGGGAGGGTCGACAGATACGCAGTATTTT | CASSEGAGGSTDTQYF
- | TRBJ2-1 | few | TRBV28 | TGTGCCAGCAGCCCGGACAGCTACTACAATGAGCAGTTCTTC | CASSPDSYYNEQFF
TRBD1 | TRBJ1-1 | few | TRBV7-3 | TGTGCCAGCAGCTTAATGAGGGGGCGCAACACTGAAGCTTTCTTT | CASSLMRGRNTEAFF
TRBD1 | TRBJ2-7 | many | TRBV7-9 | TGTGCCAGCAGTCCGGGACAGGGAGCCGAGCAGTACTTC | CASSPGQGAEQYF
- | TRBJ1-2 | - | TRBV4-2 | TGTGCCAGCAGTCAAGCGGGGAACTATGGCTACACCTTC | CASSQAGNYGYTF
TRBD2 | TRBJ2-3 | few | TRBV28 | TGTGCCAGCAGTTTGACTAGCGGGACCACAGATACGCAGTATTTT | CASSLTSGTTDTQYF
TRBD2 | TRBJ2-7 | few | TRBV7-2 | TGTGCCAGCAGCCCGACTAGCCACGAGCAGTACTTC | CASSPTSHEQYF
TRBD2 | TRBJ2-3 | - | TRBV7-6 | TGTGCCAGCAGCTCTGCGGGAGAGGATACGCAGTATTTT | CASSSAGEDTQYF
- | TRBJ2-6 | few | TRBV11-1 | TGTGCCAGCGGGCGCTCTGGGGCCAACGTCCTGACTTTC | CASGRSGANVLTF
TRBD2 | TRBJ2-1 | few | TRBV5-1 | TGCGCCAGCAGCTTGAGCGGGAGTAGGAGGGATGAGCAGTTCTTC | CASSLSGSRRDEQFF
- | TRBJ2-7 | medium-sized | TRBV29-1 | TGCAGCGTTCTCCATGCGGATACCTCCTACGAGCAGTACTTC | CSVLHADTSYEQYF
TRBD1 | TRBJ2-5 | many | TRBV12-3/TRBV12-4 | TGTGCCAGCAGAACAGGGGCCACCGTATCAGAGACCCAGTACTTC | CASRTGATVSETQYF
- | TRBJ2-7 | - | TRBV28 | TGTGCCAGCAGTCCGAATCCCCAGGGAAAGAACTTC | CASSPNPQGKNF
TRBD1 | TRBJ2-7 | - | TRBV7-2 | TGTGCCAGCAGGAGGGACAGACTCTACGAGCAGTACTTC | CASRRDRLYEQYF
- | TRBJ2-7 | few | TRBV9 | TGTGCCAGCAGCGTAACGACCGATCCCACCTACGAGCAGTACTTC | CASSVTTDPTYEQYF
TRBD2 | TRBJ2-1 | medium-sized | TRBV6-4 | TGTGCCAGCAGTGGACTAGCGGGGTCCTATGAGCAGTTCTTC | CASSGLAGSYEQFF